This T cell receptor beta chain is drawn from a study of CD8 T cells in Susac syndrome. Random hexamers were used to reverse transcribe an amount of 0.5 to 1 ug RNA. TCRdb itself ran the immunoSEQ multiplex PCR reads through MiXCR, one entry per CDR3 protein. The sample has 70,000 to 100,000 distinct CDR3 sequences, about 95% seen once. CD8+ and CD4+ T cells from blood underwent TCR beta sequencing. Purification of the CD8+ and CD4+ T cells relied on negative isolation, and TEMRA cells underwent FACS enrichment. V lost 4 bases and J lost 7, with 8 bases in between. The CDR3 has 11 amino acids. The germline gives CDR1 SGHTA, CDR2 FQGNSA.

Material: CD8+ T cells from PBMCs. The chain couples TRBV7-2 to TRBJ2-7; D remains ambiguous. The TCR sequence derives from a human donor with Susac syndrome. CDR3 bases: TGTGCCAGCAGCTCGGCTGTAGAGCAGTACTTC. Its translation: CASSSAVEQYF.